This T cell receptor (beta chain) originates from a study of T cell clonotyping in hematopoietic cell transplantation. Study-level background: Recipients' pretransplant samples followed cytoreduction.

The time point: recipient sample about 28 days before transplant, after cytoreduction. The protocol was immunoSEQ multiplex PCR, while the TCRdb copy is restricted to in-frame clones and leaves out a portion. There are tens of thousands of clones in the sample; 90% to 97% occur only once, and about 1.8% lies in the top ten. In this sample, this clone turned up once. Germline V gene sequence: CDR1 MNHEY, CDR2 SVGAGI. CDR3 length: 14 amino acids. Trimming took 9 bases from V and 1 from J, leaving 13 bases between them. This clonotype originated in a woman between 45 and 60 years old with acute myeloid leukemia. Some clones in this sample may be carry-over from other donors' samples. This chain links TRBV6-5 with TRBJ2-1; D might be TRBD1 (6 bases). This specimen consisted of peripheral blood mononuclear cells, obtained before stem cell transplant. CDR3 in amino acids: CASQQGGSYNEQFF. The CDR3 DNA reads TGTGCCAGTCAACAGGGTGGGTCCTACAATGAGCAGTTCTTC.